One and the same sample provided the 18 T cell receptor beta chains below, sequenced in a study of monozygotic twins with inflammatory bowel disease. TCRdb re-called the 5' RACE reads and shows each CDR3 protein once, DNA omitted. In all, the sample yields about 380,000 distinct CDR3 sequences. The sequenced sample was blood. The receptor source for this set is a human donor with ulcerative colitis or Crohn's disease, or a healthy co-twin of an affected twin (not recorded which).

The rearrangement joins TRBV12-3 or TRBV12-4 to TRBJ2-3; checking the TCRdb D call of TRBD1 is not possible without DNA. The CDR3 sequence is 16 residues long. The chain's CDR3 is CASTDPGQGIFGTQYF.

This chain joins TRBV12-3 or TRBV12-4 and TRBJ1-1. The CDR3 covers 12 residues. The CDR3: CASSRSFGEAFF.

The chain combines TRBV7-2 with TRBJ1-6; the D call from TCRdb, TRBD1, cannot be confirmed without DNA. Germline V lookup: CDR1 SGHTA, CDR2 FQGNSA. This CDR3 has 14 residues. The CDR3 region is CASSTGGGGSPLHF. The variable domain in full, completed from reference TRBV7-2 and TRBJ1-6, reads GAGVSQSPSNKVTEKGKDVELRCDPISGHTALYWYRQSLGQGLEFLIYFQGNSAPDKSGLPSDRFSAERTGGSVSTLTIQRTQQEDSAVYLCASSTGGGGSPLHFGNGTRLTVT.

This chain connects TRBV7-3 to TRBJ2-2. Germline CDR1 SGHTA, CDR2 FQGTGA. The CDR3 is made up of 16 amino acids. The CDR3 region is CASSPSSLRGAGELFF. Full variable domain (rest looked up from reference TRBV7-3 and TRBJ2-2): GAGVSQTPSNKVTEKGKYVELRCDPISGHTALYWYRQSLGQGPEFLIYFQGTGAADDSGLPNDRFFAVRPEGSVSTLKIQRTERGDSAVYLCASSPSSLRGAGELFFGEGSRLTVL.

This chain uses TRBV27 with TRBJ2-7; TCRdb designates TRBD1, a call that cannot be tested without DNA. The germline V gene encodes CDR1 MNHEY and CDR2 SMNVEV (reference sequence). CDR3 length: 15 residues. The CDR3: CASTPTTGTSYEQYF.

This sequence joins TRBV18 and TRBJ2-7; the D call from TCRdb, TRBD2, cannot be confirmed without DNA. The CDR3 sequence is 14 residues long. Germline V gives CDR1 KGHSH, CDR2 LQKENI. The CDR3 is CASSPKRGNGEQYF.

The chain joins TRBV12-3 or TRBV12-4 to TRBJ2-7. The CDR3 loop spans 13 amino acids. This CDR3 is CASSFRMAKEQYF.

This chain connects TRBV4-2 to TRBJ2-3; TCRdb's D call, TRBD1, is unchecked because there is no DNA. Germline V gene lookup returns CDR1 LGHNA and CDR2 YNFKEQ. CDR3 length: 17 amino acids. The CDR3 protein is CASSRNRGGRLWDTQYF.

The gene calls are TRBV4-1 and TRBJ2-7; absent DNA, TCRdb's TRBD1 call cannot be checked. Germline CDR1 reads MGHRA; CDR2 reads YSYEKL. This CDR3 is built from 13 residues. This CDR3 reads CASSQLDTHEQYF.

The chain is built from TRBV20-1 and TRBJ2-5; TCRdb's D call, TRBD1, is unchecked because there is no DNA. Per germline, CDR1 DFQATT and CDR2 SNEGSKA (reference sequence). The CDR3 runs to 11 residues. This CDR3 reads CSAGTPRGQYF.

The chain recombines TRBV3-1 with TRBJ2-5; there is no DNA to check the TCRdb D call of TRBD2. The CDR3 totals 15 residues. From germline, CDR1 is LGHDT and CDR2 YNNKEL (reference sequence). The CDR3 loop is CASSPPSGGRETQYF.

This sequence joins TRBV6-5 and TRBJ1-6; with no DNA, the TCRdb D assignment of TRBD1 cannot be verified. This CDR3 has 13 residues. Germline CDR1 is MNHEY and CDR2 is SVGAGI. The CDR3 sequence is CASSYRGHSPLHF.

The chain links TRBV7-2 to TRBJ2-5; TCRdb designates TRBD1, a call that cannot be tested without DNA. The CDR3 totals 14 residues. The germline V gene has CDR1 SGHTA and CDR2 FQGNSA. The chain's CDR3 is CASSLARGRETQYF.

V is TRBV11-2 and J is TRBJ1-2; TCRdb names TRBD1, which stays unverified in the absence of DNA. Looked up from germline, CDR1 is SGHAT and CDR2 is FQNNGV. The CDR3 has 16 amino acids. The CDR3 reads CASSLDLARVSYGYTF.

V gene TRBV20-1 combines with J gene TRBJ2-2; no DNA is available, so the TRBD1 call from TCRdb remains unchecked. CDR3 length: 16 residues. In germline, CDR1 is DFQATT, CDR2 SNEGSKA (reference sequence). This CDR3 reads CSVPLLPGTGTGELFF.

This chain connects TRBV24-1 to TRBJ2-3; there is no DNA to check the TCRdb D call of TRBD2. CDR1 is KGHDR, CDR2 SFDVKD, per germline. The CDR3 runs to 15 residues. The CDR3 here is CATSDSGLSTDTQYF.

The chain carries TRBV6-1 and TRBJ2-7; the D gene TCRdb calls, TRBD1, cannot be checked with no DNA. The CDR3 covers 14 residues. Germline lookup yields CDR1 MNHNS and CDR2 SASEGT. The CDR3 sequence: CASRGRVNSYEQYF.

The chain is built from TRBV7-2 and TRBJ1-3; TCRdb outputs TRBD1, but without DNA this stays unchecked. This CDR3 spans 16 amino acids. CDR1 and CDR2 (germline): SGHTA, FQGNSA. The CDR3: CASSLAWTGTGNTIYF.